This TCR beta chain comes out of a study of persistence of HIV-infected CD4 T cells (dated by TCRdb to the early 2020s). Context from the whole study: CMV- and HIV-1 Gag-responding CD4+ T cells were isolated from ART-treated individuals so that antigen-driven clonal expansion of HIV-1-infected cells could be examined. The median time the participants had spent on suppressive ART was over six years. Apart from two participants who underwent leukapheresis at a single time point, peripheral blood samples of up to 180 mL were collected from participants at multiple time points. The clonality of all cells in each sorted population was measured by TCRbeta sequencing, and the clonality of infected cells was measured by proviral sequencing. The TCR cluster analysis across participants included eight or nine participants for CMV and over five participants for Gag.

The immunoSEQ hsTCRB assay version 4 in survey mode was used to sequence TCRbeta repertoires from genomic DNA. For TCRbeta sequencing, genomic DNA was diluted to roughly 9.2 ng/uL, with up to 1 ug used per sample. The paper's data handling went like this. ImmunoSeq Analyzer 3.0 was used for analysis of TCRbeta data, and diversity was computed on productive nucleotide rearrangements. The improved Chao index was used to estimate lower-bound TCR diversity, and the Gini coefficient was used to estimate clonality using the Immunarch R package. Different nucleotide rearrangements encoding the same CDR3beta amino acid sequence were treated as distinct clonotypes. Differential abundance analysis found TCRbeta sequences that were significantly enriched in antigen-responding cells compared with anti-CD3/anti-CD28-activated cells. GLIPH2 clustered TCRs by predicted peptide-MHC specificity, both within individual participants and across merged participant data sets. Sourced from immuneACCESS, this table was stored by TCRdb with only in-frame sequences that have V and J called. A share of the clones is absent; for the studies checked, an unresolved V gene accounts for under half, and the remainder has no known explanation. The V and J calls and clone size are taken from that table; D and trimming were inferred from the DNA. Here the sample has some 40,000 clones; more than 75% occur a single time. The ten largest clones take up approximately 5.4% of the sample.

The paper as a whole reports these results and caveats: TCR oligoclonality correlated with proviral oligoclonality within the same sorted populations. Antigen-responding cells were enriched for degenerate expanded CDR3beta sequences, which suggests convergent selection of CD4+ responses to CMV and Gag. Bulk TCR analyses could not be limited to the rare CMV-responding cells that actually contained HIV-1 proviruses. The study involved few individuals and tested only a limited range of antigens. TCRbeta richness in CMV- and Gag-responding cells was significantly lower than in anti-CD3/anti-CD28-responding cells; CMV-responding cells had higher oligoclonality than CD3/CD28-stimulated and Gag-responding cells.

From cysteine to phenylalanine, the CDR3 is 15 amino acids long. Only the CDR3 DNA is retained, 45 bases long and in frame from the first base. Trimming takes 5 bases off V and 1 base off J; junction bases not matched to a gene: 6. The germline V gene (reference sequence) specifies SEHNR as CDR1 and FQNEAQ as CDR2. Comment on this clone: It has no known antigen specificity. No base qualities exist here, and no much larger clone lies one base off it.

What the treatment or condition label conveys for this sample: suppressive antiretroviral therapy. A pool of overlapping HIV-1 Gag 15-mer peptides was used at about 0.96 ug per peptide per mL for cell stimulation. Nonresponding CD40L-negative CD69-negative CD45RO-high memory CD4+ T cells were sorted as memory populations depleted of antigen-responding cells. Participants were HIV-1-infected adults who started suppressive ART during chronic infection. Participants had undetectable plasma HIV-1 RNA below 50 copies/mL for at least 4 years. To be included, a participant needed positive CMV serology and a CD4+ T cell count above 400 cells/uL. Before stimulation, PBMCs were isolated using density centrifugation and then depleted of CD8+ T cells. Stimulation of CD8-depleted PBMCs was carried out for approximately 20 hours with anti-CD28/CD49d costimulation, CD40-blocking antibody and enfuvirtide, to prevent new infections. Sorting was done on either a Beckman Coulter MoFlo Legacy or an XDP sorter, and propidium iodide was used to exclude dead cells. The QIAamp DNA Mini Kit was used for genomic DNA extraction from samples above one million cells, and the Quick-DNA Microprep Kit was used otherwise.

The sequence is built from TRBV7-9 and TRBJ1-1; 8 central nucleotides agree with TRBD1. This material consisted of cultured CD4+ T cells from PBMCs, taken from a patient who received antiretroviral therapy. According to the study, the label for this sample's cell subset or site signals: CD40L-CD69- CD45RO-high memory CD4 T cells not responding to Gag peptides. The clonotype was recovered from an adult with HIV. The donor label of this sample is uncertain. The bases read TGTGCCAGCAGCCCCCGACAGGGGACGAACACTGAAGCTTTCTTT. This is translated as CASSPRQGTNTEAFF.